The rows below give T cell receptor beta chains drawn from one sample of a study of blood T cell repertoires in COVID-19. Here immunoSEQ multiplex PCR was the method, and the copy in TCRdb shows in-frame clones only, minus some. The table has around 260,000 clones, around 90% seen once. Sequenced input: PBMCs or T cells enriched from blood (not recorded which). The origin of the receptors is a woman aged 25 to 39 who had recovered from COVID-19. Both conserved end residues are part of each CDR3. Each record gives: J gene, V gene, D gene, clone size, CDR3 protein. A D gene is named only where the DNA matches it firmly. Some rows mark clone size as missing; the rest say once, few, many or name a class of expanded clone.

TRBJ2-7,TRBV7-8,TRBD2,-,CASSPVAGGGYEQYF
TRBJ2-1,TRBV30,-,-,CAWSPGTYNEQFF
TRBJ1-5,TRBV28,TRBD1,-,CASSLRGRGTGNQPQHF
TRBJ2-5,TRBV7-2,TRBD1,-,CASSLAGGQAETQYF
TRBJ1-1,TRBV14,-,-,CASSHRGRNTEAFF
TRBJ1-5,TRBV2,TRBD1,-,CASSHGTGGFQPQHF
TRBJ2-7,TRBV7-2,-,-,CASSAGQTSGEQYF
TRBJ1-2,TRBV28,-,-,CASIDGARANYGYTF
TRBJ2-5,TRBV20-1,TRBD2,-,CSASLASGQETQYF
TRBJ2-7,TRBV7-8,-,-,CASRNGHISYEQYF
TRBJ2-7,TRBV15,-,-,CATSTPGQNYEQYF
TRBJ1-1,TRBV5-6,TRBD1,-,CASSSPGTGKNTEAFF
TRBJ1-5,TRBV7-2,TRBD1,-,CASSRDRAYQPQHF
TRBJ2-7,TRBV30,TRBD1,-,CAWNPQGEGYEQYF
TRBJ1-2,TRBV5-6,TRBD1,-,CASSQGQGWHGYTF
TRBJ2-7,TRBV30,-,-,CAWSLGSYEQYF
TRBJ1-3,TRBV7-9,TRBD1,-,CASSTLPGQASGNTIYF
TRBJ2-1,TRBV2,-,-,CASMVGGSSYNEQFF
TRBJ2-7,TRBV3-1/TRBV3-2,TRBD1,once,CASSHLSGDSLSSYEQYF
TRBJ1-1,TRBV18,-,-,CASSMGQGNTEAFF
TRBJ2-1,TRBV6-5,TRBD2,-,CASRPGTSGTMAQFF
TRBJ1-6,TRBV28,TRBD1,-,CASSPQFLGQGNSPLHF
TRBJ1-5,TRBV11-2,-,-,CASSFDGGNQPQHF
TRBJ1-2,TRBV18,-,-,CASSPSRKRGYGYTF
TRBJ1-1,TRBV29-1,-,once,CSGGLLNTEAFF
TRBJ2-7,TRBV28,-,-,CASSWTIEAQYF
TRBJ1-5,TRBV28,-,few,CASSTSGLSNQPQHF
TRBJ2-5,TRBV9,-,-,CASSVAGSWETQYF
TRBJ2-7,TRBV19,-,-,CASSIATRLYEQYF
TRBJ2-3,TRBV23-1,TRBD1,-,CASSRHSQGTTDTQYF
TRBJ2-5,TRBV29-1,TRBD2,-,CSVEGRGGLAGVRGETQYF
TRBJ2-3,TRBV28,TRBD2,-,CASGSGRTTDTQYF
TRBJ1-5,TRBV24-1,-,-,CATSGGEEGLYSNQPQHF
TRBJ1-2,TRBV28,TRBD1,-,CASSPGQGGYGYTF
TRBJ2-3,TRBV5-1,-,-,CASSKGGGTDTQYF
TRBJ2-4,TRBV2,-,-,CASEPDTLAKNIQYF
TRBJ1-4,TRBV5-4,-,-,CASSLNGEFEKLFF
TRBJ1-4,TRBV28,TRBD1,-,CASSLTRQGGGGKLFF